The sequence of this T cell receptor (beta chain) was determined in a study of OX40 agonist ivuxolimab in advanced cancers. Regarding the complete study: Ivuxolimab, which targeted the costimulatory receptor OX40 (CD134), was an agonistic, fully human IgG2 monoclonal antibody. Intravenous ivuxolimab was administered to patients every 2 weeks at six dose levels: 0.01, 0.1, 0.3, 1.5, 3 and 10 mg/kg. Of the approximately 50 dose-escalation patients, hepatocellular carcinoma was present in approximately 20, melanoma in approximately 15, renal cell carcinoma in 9 and head and neck cancer in 9. In the dose-escalation cohort, approximately 82% of patients were male, and the mean age was roughly 60 years, with a range of roughly 23 to 85. Prior anti-PD-1, anti-PD-L1 or anti-CTLA-4 therapy was permitted, and 40% to 50% of dose-escalation patients had received checkpoint inhibitors. Partial responses were achieved by three dose-escalation patients, of whom one had hepatocellular carcinoma and two had cutaneous melanoma. The purpose of peripheral TCRbeta sequencing was to test whether ivuxolimab changed TCR sequence diversity and led to clonal T-cell expansion. The paper describes the monotherapy dose-escalation part (N = 52 patients) of the phase I trial of ivuxolimab. Beyond this particular receptor, the publication reports: Clonal expansion of both CD4+ and CD8+ blood T cells was observed from baseline to week 6 at doses 0.1 to 3.0 mg/kg. The antigen specificity of the clonally expanded peripheral T cells was not determined. In the 0.1-3.0 mg/kg groups, partial responders were among the patients with the lowest normalized peripheral clonal expansion, particularly in CD8+ T cells. Low levels of normalized T-cell clonal expansion were also shown by some nonresponding patients. After ivuxolimab, expanded clones were on average more numerous among CD8+ T cells than among CD4+ T cells.

As for this clone: Its antigen is still unknown. No much larger clone exists at a distance of one base, and base qualities are not known.

Genomic DNA was extracted from sorted cells for sequencing of the TCRbeta CDR3 region. The immunoSEQ Assay was used to sequence the TCRbeta CDR3 regions. What TCRdb holds here is the immuneACCESS table cut down to in-frame rearrangements. Part of the clones is not present; checked against another copy, under half of the missing clones reflect an unresolved V gene, and the others are unexplained. The sample data list about 40,000 clones, and 83% of these were observed just once. The ten largest clones represent less than 25% of the sample. Patients with autoimmune disease history or receiving systemic immunosuppression were excluded from the trial. In every dose cohort, peripheral blood was drawn for TCR sequencing at baseline, cycle 4 day 1, and cycle 7 day 1. The samples were drawn from a first-in-human, open-label, multicenter phase I dose-escalation trial of ivuxolimab. Adults with locally advanced or metastatic head and neck squamous cell, hepatocellular, melanoma or renal cell carcinoma were enrolled in the trial. Before TCR sequencing, CD4+ T cells and CD8+ T cells from peripheral blood were sorted into separate populations.

V and J lose 1 base and 0 bases, and a span of 10 bases separates them. The CDR3 goes from the cysteine to the phenylalanine over 16 residues. Here the CDR3 DNA is all that survives: 48 bases in frame from base 1. Reading the germline V gene gives CDR1 SNHLY and CDR2 FYNNEI. The sequence joins TRBV2 to TRBJ1-5, with the D gene uncertain. This receptor was obtained from an adult with an advanced solid tumor such as melanoma, head and neck, liver or kidney cancer. The input for sequencing was CD4+ or CD8+ T cells sorted from blood, taken in a trial of the OX40 agonist ivuxolimab. The CDR3 protein sequence reads: CASSEDPPLSNQPQHF. The nucleotide sequence is given as TGTGCCAGCAGTGAAGACCCCCCCCTTAGCAATCAGCCCCAGCATTTT.